This T cell receptor (beta chain) comes out of a study of blood T cell repertoires in COVID-19. V lost 6 bases, J lost 3 bases, and 13 bases stayed unmatched. The V gene's germline CDR1 is MDHEN and CDR2 SYDVKM. The CDR3 spans 17 residues. Authors' processing steps: For nucleated cells, counts were estimated from reference gene primer amplification. The assay was immunoSEQ multiplex PCR, and TCRdb's table has in-frame clones only and misses some. Clone size and V and J calls were adopted from that table, with D and trimming inferred from the DNA. The repertoire includes 150,000 or so clones, 80% to 90% of them detected once, and about an eighth sits in the top ten.

What was sequenced was peripheral blood. V usage is TRBV28 and J usage is TRBJ2-2, with 7 bases lining up with TRBD1. The source of this sequence is a man younger than 35 with COVID-19, enrolled during active disease. CDR3 sequence: CASRDLGQRKYTGELFF. The CDR3 bases are TGTGCCAGCAGGGACTTGGGACAGCGAAAGTACACCGGGGAGCTGTTTTTT.